This TCR beta chain derives from a study of beta chain features in type 1 diabetes (dated by TCRdb to the late 2010s). Looking at the study overall: Mean age, gender distribution, total cell number and subset yield did not differ between patients and healthy donors. In the study, TCRB repertoires of sorted circulating CD4+ T cell subsets from recently diagnosed type 1 diabetes patients were compared with those of matched healthy donors. A total of roughly 98,000,000 sorted cells were examined across all samples, and RNA yield correlated strongly with the number of cells per subset. Naive and central memory subsets were obtained from all 30 or so donors, but regulatory and stem cell-like memory subsets were isolated from only 8 patients and 8 healthy donors. Overall study results and their limits: Naive, central memory and regulatory TCRB repertoires appeared more similar among patients than among healthy donors. A moderate but significant shortening of TCRB CDR3 length was observed in type 1 diabetes patients in all four CD4+ subsets. Patients with type 1 diabetes made fewer insertions and deleted more nucleotides at VDJ recombination sites, implying thymic rearrangement abnormalities. HLA sub-analyses involved small numbers of individuals, so any influence of HLA type on TCRB rearrangement remained unresolved. Sequencing cDNA rather than genomic DNA could over-represent highly expressing activated cells, although activation and CD3 levels did not differ between groups. PCR may preferentially amplify shorter templates, but because patient and control samples were amplified and corrected together, any resulting skew would affect both groups equally.

This clone was picked up a small number of times. What antigen it recognizes has not been identified. No clone much larger than this one lies a single base away; base qualities are absent. The High Capacity cDNA Reverse Transcription Kit was used to reverse transcribe all of the isolated RNA, meaning that expressed TCRB transcripts were what got sequenced. Deep immunoSEQ sequencing was applied to naive, central memory and regulatory T cell samples, giving an average of roughly 3.6 million total reads per sample. Sorted cells were lysed in RLT buffer and RNA was extracted with DNase-treated RNeasy Micro or Mini kits, depending on cell number. Each cell subset was processed on its own to prevent cross-contamination, while patient and healthy donor samples were processed together. The immunoSEQ multiplex PCR was used to amplify TCRB sequences from cDNA, generating 87-bp fragments that spanned the CDR3 region. Amplicons were sequenced on the Illumina HiSeq platform. Per the authors' processing: PCR bias was corrected computationally using synthetic template baselines, and reads within Hamming distance 2 were collapsed, with unmergeable singletons discarded. By aligning reads against IMGT, V, D and J genes, CDR3 length, and insertions or deletions at six rearrangement sites were assigned. Within each subset, clonotype counts were normalized to sorted cell number, after which true diversity and Gini coefficients were computed with the tcR R package. Repertoire sharing was quantified using the overlap coefficient calculated on TCRB nucleotide sequences. As a proxy for the pre-selection repertoire, out-of-frame TCRB sequences from naive cells were analyzed. What TCRdb holds here is the immuneACCESS table cut down to in-frame rearrangements. Part of the clones is not present; checked against another copy, under half of the missing clones reflect an unresolved V gene, and the others are unexplained. The D gene and trimming were derived from the DNA, and the V and J assignments and clone size from that table. This sample gives under 500,000 clones in total; 30% of them show up just once. The top ten clonotypes cover roughly 0.06% of the sample.

From the germline V gene (reference sequence), CDR1 is GTSNPN and CDR2 is SVGIG. The CDR3 runs 14 amino acids, cysteine and phenylalanine included. The retained sequence is limited to the CDR3, 42 bases, with the frame set at the first base. V was cut back by 7 bases and J by 4 bases, leaving a gap of 16 bases between them. A single peripheral blood draw of approximately 100 mL on average was collected from each donor into heparinised tubes. A BD FACSAria II was used to sort naive, central memory, regulatory and stem cell-like memory CD4+ T cells with a panel that included CD45RO, CCR7, CD25, CD127, CD95 and CD27. Purity was above 95% for every sorted population. Right away, PBMCs were isolated by Lymphoprep density gradient centrifugation and were stained directly, with no culture step. Samples were stained and sorted in pairs, with one healthy donor and one patient per experiment, so that batch effects were minimized.

The rearranged chain carries TRBV30 and TRBJ2-2, and possibly TRBD1, on 6 matching bases. Sequences were obtained from naive CD4+ T cells from blood. The cell subset or site label, as the study defines it: true naive CD4+ T cells. This receptor was identified in a man aged 18 to 30 in good health. DNA sequence: TGTGCCTTAGGGGACACACCGGGCACCGGGGAGCTGTTTTTT. Translated, this is CALGDTPGTGELFF.